This T cell receptor (beta chain) was obtained from a study of blood T cell repertoires in COVID-19. Study at large: Acute and convalescent COVID-19 specimens originated in the United States, Italy and Spain.

Authors' processing steps: Nucleated cell number was recorded as an estimate derived from reference gene primer amplification. Repertoires were generated with immunoSEQ multiplex PCR, while TCRdb's copy carries only in-frame clones and drops some. The V and J calls and clone size are taken from that table; D and trimming were inferred from the DNA. This sample has approximately 89,000 clones, with about 92% found just once. Germline trimming cut 0 bases from V and 3 bases from J; bases unmatched to any gene: 6. Looked up from germline, CDR1 is SGHRS and CDR2 is YFSETQ. The CDR3 runs 15 residues. Sample: peripheral blood. The rearrangement uses TRBV5-1 and TRBJ2-7; 7 bases align to TRBD1. The source of this sequence is a woman in her sixties or seventies with active COVID-19. The CDR3 reads CASSLVPGQNYEQYF. CDR3 coding DNA: TGCGCCAGCAGCTTGGTCCCGGGACAGAACTACGAGCAGTACTTC. The full variable domain, completed using reference TRBV5-1 and TRBJ2-7, is KAGVTQTPRYLIKTRGQQVTLSCSPISGHRSVSWYQQTPGQGLQFLFEYFSETQRNKGNFPGRFSGRQFSNSRSEMNVSTLELGDSALYLCASSLVPGQNYEQYFGPGTRLTVT.